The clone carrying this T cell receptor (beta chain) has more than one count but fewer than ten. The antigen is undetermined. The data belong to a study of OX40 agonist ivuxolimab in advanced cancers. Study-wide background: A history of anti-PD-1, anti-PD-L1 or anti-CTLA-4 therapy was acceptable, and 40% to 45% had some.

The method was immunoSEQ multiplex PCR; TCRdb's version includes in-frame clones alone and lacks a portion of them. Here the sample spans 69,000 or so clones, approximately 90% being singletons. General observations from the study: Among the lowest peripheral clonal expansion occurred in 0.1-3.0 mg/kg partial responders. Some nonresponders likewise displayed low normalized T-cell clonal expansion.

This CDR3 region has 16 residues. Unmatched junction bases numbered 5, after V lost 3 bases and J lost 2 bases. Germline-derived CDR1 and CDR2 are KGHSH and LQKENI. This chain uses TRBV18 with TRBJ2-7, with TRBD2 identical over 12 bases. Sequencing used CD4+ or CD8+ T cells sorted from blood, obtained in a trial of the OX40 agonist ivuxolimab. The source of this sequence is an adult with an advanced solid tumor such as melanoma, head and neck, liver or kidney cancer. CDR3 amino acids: CASSPMTSGGTYEQYF. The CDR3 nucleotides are TGTGCCAGCTCACCTATGACTAGCGGGGGAACCTACGAGCAGTACTTC.